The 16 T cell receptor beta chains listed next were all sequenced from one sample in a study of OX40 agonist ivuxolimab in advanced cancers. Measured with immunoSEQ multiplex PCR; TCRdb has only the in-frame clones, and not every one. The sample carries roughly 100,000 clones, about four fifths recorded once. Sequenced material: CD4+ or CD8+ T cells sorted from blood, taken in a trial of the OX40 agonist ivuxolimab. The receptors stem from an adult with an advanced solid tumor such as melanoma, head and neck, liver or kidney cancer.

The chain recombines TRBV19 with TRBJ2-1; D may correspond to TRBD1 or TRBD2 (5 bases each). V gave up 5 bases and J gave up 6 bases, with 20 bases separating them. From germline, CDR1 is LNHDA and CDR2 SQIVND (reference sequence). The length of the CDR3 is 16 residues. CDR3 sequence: CASSSPGASSLNEQFF. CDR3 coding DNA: TGTGCCAGTAGTTCCCCCGGGGCATCCTCACTCAATGAGCAGTTCTTC.

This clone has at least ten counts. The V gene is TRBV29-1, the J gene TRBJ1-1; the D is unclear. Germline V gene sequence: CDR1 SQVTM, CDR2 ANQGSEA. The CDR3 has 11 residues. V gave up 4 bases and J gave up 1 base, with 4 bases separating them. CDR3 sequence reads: CSVVGNTEAFF. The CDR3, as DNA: TGCAGCGTTGTAGGGAACACTGAAGCTTTCTTT.

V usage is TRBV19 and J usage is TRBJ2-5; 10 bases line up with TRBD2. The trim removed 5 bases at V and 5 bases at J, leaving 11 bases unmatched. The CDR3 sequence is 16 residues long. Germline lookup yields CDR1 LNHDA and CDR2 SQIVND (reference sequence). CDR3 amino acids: CASSPRAGGEGETQYF. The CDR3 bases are TGTGCCAGTAGTCCCCGAGCGGGAGGGGAGGGGGAGACCCAGTACTTC. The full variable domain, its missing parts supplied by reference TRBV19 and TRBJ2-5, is DGGITQSPKYLFRKEGQNVTLSCEQNLNHDAMYWYRQDPGQGLRLIYYSQIVNDFQKGDIAEGYSVSREKKESFPLTVTSAQKNPTAFYLCASSPRAGGEGETQYFGPGTRLLVL.

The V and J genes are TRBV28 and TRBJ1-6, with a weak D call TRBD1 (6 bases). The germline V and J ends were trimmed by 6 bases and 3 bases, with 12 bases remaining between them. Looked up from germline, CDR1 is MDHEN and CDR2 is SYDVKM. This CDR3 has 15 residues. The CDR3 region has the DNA TGTGCCAGCAGGTCTGGACAGAGCTATAATTCACCCCTCCACTTT. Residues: CASRSGQSYNSPLHF. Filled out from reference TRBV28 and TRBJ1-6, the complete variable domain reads DVKVTQSSRYLVKRTGEKVFLECVQDMDHENMFWYRQDPGLGLRLIYFSYDVKMKEKGDIPEGYSVSREKKERFSLILESASTNQTSMYLCASRSGQSYNSPLHFGNGTRLTVT.

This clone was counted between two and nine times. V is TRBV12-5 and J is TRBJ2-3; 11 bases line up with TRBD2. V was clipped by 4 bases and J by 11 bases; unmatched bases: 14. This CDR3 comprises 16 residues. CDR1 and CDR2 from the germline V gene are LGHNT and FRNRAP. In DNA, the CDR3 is TGTGCTAGTGGTTACTCCCCGGGACTAGCGGAGTTGGGGCAGTATTTT. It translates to CASGYSPGLAELGQYF.

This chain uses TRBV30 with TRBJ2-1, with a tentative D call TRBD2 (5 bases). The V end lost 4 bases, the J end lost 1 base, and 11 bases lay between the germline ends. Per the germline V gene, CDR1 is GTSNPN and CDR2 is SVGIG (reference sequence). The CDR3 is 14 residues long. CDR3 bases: TGTGCCTGGAACCGGGGATCGTCCTACAATGAGCAGTTCTTC. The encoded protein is CAWNRGSSYNEQFF.

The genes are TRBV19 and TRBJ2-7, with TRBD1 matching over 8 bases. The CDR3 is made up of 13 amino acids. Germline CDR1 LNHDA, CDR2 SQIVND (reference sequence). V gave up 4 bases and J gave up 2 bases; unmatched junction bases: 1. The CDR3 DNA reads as TGTGCCAGTAGTAGGGGACAGGCCTACGAGCAGTACTTC. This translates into CASSRGQAYEQYF.

The CDR3 sequence: CSVVLNYGYTF. The DNA for the CDR3 is TGCAGCGTTGTCCTTAACTATGGCTACACCTTC. V and J are TRBV29-1 and TRBJ1-2; D is uncertain. CDR1 and CDR2 from the germline V gene are SQVTM and ANQGSEA. CDR3 size: 11 residues. V shed 4 bases and J shed 1 base, with 4 bases lying between them.

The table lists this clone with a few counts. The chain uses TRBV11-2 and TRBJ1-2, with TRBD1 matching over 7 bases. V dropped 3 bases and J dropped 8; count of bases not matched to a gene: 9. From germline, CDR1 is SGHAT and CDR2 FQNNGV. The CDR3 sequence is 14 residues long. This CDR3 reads CASSFREGAGGYTF. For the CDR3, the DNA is TGTGCCAGCAGCTTTCGGGAGGGGGCTGGAGGCTACACCTTC. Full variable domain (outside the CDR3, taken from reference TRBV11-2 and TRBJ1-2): EAGVAQSPRYKIIEKRQSVAFWCNPISGHATLYWYQQILGQGPKLLIQFQNNGVVDDSQLPKDRFSAERLKGVDSTLKIQPAKLEDSAVYLCASSFREGAGGYTFGSGTRLTVV.

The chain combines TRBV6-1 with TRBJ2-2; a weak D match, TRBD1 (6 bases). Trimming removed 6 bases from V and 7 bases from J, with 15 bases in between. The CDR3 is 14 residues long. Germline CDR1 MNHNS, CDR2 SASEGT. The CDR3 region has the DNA TGTGCCAGCAGGGAGACAGGACGGGACGGGGAGCTGTTTTTT. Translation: CASRETGRDGELFF.

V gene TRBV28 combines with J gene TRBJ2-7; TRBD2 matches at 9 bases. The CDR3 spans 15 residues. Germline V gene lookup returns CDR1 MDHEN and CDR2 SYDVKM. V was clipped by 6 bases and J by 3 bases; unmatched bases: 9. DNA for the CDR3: TGTGCCAGCAGGACTGGGACTAGCCTACGCTACGAGCAGTACTTC. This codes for CASRTGTSLRYEQYF.

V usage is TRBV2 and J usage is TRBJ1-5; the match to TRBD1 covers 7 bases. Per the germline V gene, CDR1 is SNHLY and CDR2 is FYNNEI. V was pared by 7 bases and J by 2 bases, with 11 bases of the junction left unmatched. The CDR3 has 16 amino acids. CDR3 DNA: TGTGCCAGCAAGTCAAGTGCAGGACAGGGCAATCAGCCCCAGCATTTT. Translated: CASKSSAGQGNQPQHF.

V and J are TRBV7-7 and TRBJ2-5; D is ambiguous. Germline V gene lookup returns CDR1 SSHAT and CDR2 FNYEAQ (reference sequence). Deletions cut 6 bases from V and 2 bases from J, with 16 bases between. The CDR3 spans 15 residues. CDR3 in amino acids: CASSRSKGRQETQYF. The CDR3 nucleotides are TGTGCCAGCAGTCGTTCTAAGGGCCGGCAAGAGACCCAGTACTTC.

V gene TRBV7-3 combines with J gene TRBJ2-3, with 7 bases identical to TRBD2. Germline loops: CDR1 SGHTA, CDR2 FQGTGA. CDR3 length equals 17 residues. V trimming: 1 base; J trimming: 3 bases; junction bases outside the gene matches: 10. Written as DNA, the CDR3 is TGTGCCAGCAGCTTAAGGCCCCCGGCGGGGGAAACAGATACGCAGTATTTT. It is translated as CASSLRPPAGETDTQYF. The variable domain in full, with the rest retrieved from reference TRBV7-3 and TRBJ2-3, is GAGVSQTPSNKVTEKGKYVELRCDPISGHTALYWYRQSLGQGPEFLIYFQGTGAADDSGLPNDRFFAVRPEGSVSTLKIQRTERGDSAVYLCASSLRPPAGETDTQYFGPGTRLTVL.

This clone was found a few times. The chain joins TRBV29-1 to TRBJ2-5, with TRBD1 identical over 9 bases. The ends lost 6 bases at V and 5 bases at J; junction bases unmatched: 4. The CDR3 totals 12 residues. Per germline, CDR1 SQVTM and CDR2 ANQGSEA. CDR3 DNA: TGCAGCGTGGGGACAGGGTGGGAGACCCAGTACTTC. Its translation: CSVGTGWETQYF.

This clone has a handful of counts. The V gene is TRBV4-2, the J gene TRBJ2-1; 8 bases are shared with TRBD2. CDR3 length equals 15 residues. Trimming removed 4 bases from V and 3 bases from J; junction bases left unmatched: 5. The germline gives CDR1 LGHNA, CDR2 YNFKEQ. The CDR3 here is CASSRDAGGYNEQFF. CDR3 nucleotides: TGTGCCAGCAGCCGGGATGCGGGAGGCTACAATGAGCAGTTCTTC.